A selection of T cell receptor beta chains follows, all from one sample in a study of blood T cell repertoires in COVID-19. Assay used: immunoSEQ multiplex PCR; TCRdb lists only in-frame clones, some missing. This table has about 62,000 clones, 85% to 90% appearing once. The specimen sequenced was peripheral blood. The receptors were sampled from an older woman with COVID-19, enrolled during active disease. Each CDR3 is given with its conserved first and last residue. The order of the fields is J gene, clone size, D gene, V gene, CDR3 protein, CDR3 DNA. The D gene is left open where the match is weak. Clone size is not always given. Where it is, it says once, few, many or a class for expanded clones.

TRBJ2-1	.	TRBD1	TRBV7-9	CAHETGRYNEQFF	TGTGCGCACGAGACAGGGCGCTACAATGAGCAGTTCTTC
TRBJ2-3	.	TRBD2	TRBV19	CATRTSGRTDTQYF	TGTGCCACCAGGACTAGCGGGAGGACAGATACGCAGTATTTT
TRBJ1-3	.	.	TRBV27	CASSLGGVSGNTIYF	TGTGCCAGCAGTTTAGGGGGGGTCTCTGGAAACACCATATATTTT
TRBJ2-5	.	TRBD2	TRBV29-1	CSVTGSWGGSSETQYF	TGCAGCGTTACTGGGAGCTGGGGCGGGAGCTCTGAGACCCAGTACTTC
TRBJ1-2	.	.	TRBV9	CASALNSQYGYTF	TGTGCCAGCGCACTGAACAGTCAGTATGGCTACACCTTC
TRBJ2-2	many	TRBD1	TRBV24-1	CATSDLGQEVGELFF	TGTGCCACCAGTGATTTGGGACAGGAGGTCGGGGAGCTGTTTTTT
TRBJ1-2	.	.	TRBV10-3	CAIETGDLYGYTF	TGTGCCATCGAGACAGGAGATCTCTATGGCTACACCTTC
TRBJ1-2	few	.	TRBV7-2	CASSFRDTAYGYTF	TGTGCCAGCAGCTTTAGGGACACCGCCTATGGCTACACCTTC
TRBJ2-7	.	.	TRBV6-1	CASSERTAGSLTYEQYF	TGTGCCAGCAGTGAACGGACCGCAGGGTCCCTTACCTACGAGCAGTACTTC
TRBJ2-1	.	TRBD2	TRBV6-5	CASSYSKREGNEQFF	TGTGCCAGCAGTTACTCGAAACGGGAGGGCAATGAGCAGTTCTTC
TRBJ1-4	.	.	TRBV28	CASSSRGVQLFF	TGTGCCAGCAGTTCCCGCGGGGTCCAACTGTTTTTT
TRBJ2-1	once	.	TRBV7-9	CASSLSGAKGEEQFF	TGTGCCAGCAGCCTGAGCGGGGCTAAGGGGGAAGAGCAGTTCTTC
TRBJ1-1	.	.	TRBV30	CAWVNMNTEAFF	TGTGCCTGGGTAAACATGAACACTGAAGCTTTCTTT
TRBJ2-7	.	TRBD2	TRBV19	CASSRGLAGAPYEQYF	TGTGCCAGTAGTCGCGGACTAGCGGGAGCTCCCTACGAGCAGTACTTC
TRBJ2-2	.	TRBD2	TRBV7-2	CASSLVASGANTGELFF	TGTGCCAGCAGCTTAGTGGCTAGCGGGGCGAACACCGGGGAGCTGTTTTTT